Shown below are 12 T cell receptor beta chains from a single sample sequenced in a study of neurological immune-mediated disorders. MiXCR, applied by TCRdb to the 5' RACE reads, yields one record per CDR3 protein. The table has about 50,000 distinct CDR3 sequences, 10% seen once. Input material: PBMCs. The receptors were gathered from a middle-aged woman with HTLV-1-associated myelopathy (HAM/TSP).

The chain recombines TRBV7-6 with TRBJ2-1; the D call may be TRBD1 or TRBD2 (5 bases each). Trimming took 5 bases from V and 6 from J, leaving 17 bases between them. The germline gives CDR1 SGHVS, CDR2 FNYEAQ. The CDR3 has 15 residues. This CDR3 is CASSQGLSRGNEQFF. Written as DNA, the CDR3 is TGTGCCAGCAGCCAAGGACTCTCAAGGGGCAATGAGCAGTTCTTC.

This clonotype has a handful of counts. The chain combines TRBV3-1 with TRBJ1-1, with a possible D match to TRBD1 (5 bases). In germline, CDR1 is LGHDT, CDR2 YNNKEL (reference sequence). The V end lost 0 bases, the J end lost 1 base, and 9 bases lay between the germline ends. CDR3 length: 15 residues. The CDR3 loop reads CASSQEEGWNTEAFF. CDR3 sequence (DNA): TGTGCCAGCAGCCAAGAAGAGGGGTGGAACACTGAAGCTTTCTTT.

V and J are TRBV5-1 and TRBJ2-1, with 12 bases matching TRBD2. From germline, CDR1 is SGHRS and CDR2 YFSETQ. Losses at the gene ends were 3 bases for V and 0 bases for J; bases not matched to a gene: 4. The CDR3 has 17 amino acids. CDR3 sequence reads: CASSSTTSGSSYNEQFF. The CDR3 DNA sequence: TGCGCCAGCAGCTCGACGACTAGCGGGAGCTCCTACAATGAGCAGTTCTTC.

This clonotype was counted at least ten times. This chain uses TRBV9 with TRBJ1-1; D remains unclear. Trimming cost V 0 bases and J 4 bases, with 10 bases left between them. Germline V gives CDR1 SGDLS, CDR2 YYNGEE. There are 14 residues in the CDR3. The DNA for the CDR3 is TGTGCCAGCAGCGTAGTTGAGGGAGGCACTGAAGCTTTCTTT. Protein sequence: CASSVVEGGTEAFF.

This clonotype was detected many times. A much larger clone differs from this one at a single base, so this may be a read error. The V call is TRBV28, the J call TRBJ1-6, with D perhaps matching TRBD1 (5 bases). V was cut by 0 bases and J by 9 bases, with 12 bases left in between. This CDR3 is built from 15 residues. Germline CDR1 is MDHEN and CDR2 is SYDVKM. The CDR3 spells CASSLWGGVSSPLHF. The CDR3 DNA reads as TGTGCCAGCAGTTTATGGGGGGGTGTTAGTTCACCCCTCCACTTT.

The sample holds many counts of this clonotype. The chain couples TRBV5-8 to TRBJ2-7; no definite D call. The CDR3 has 11 residues. The V end was cut by 5 bases, the J end by 3 bases, with 6 bases between. CDR1 is SGHTS, CDR2 YDEGEE, per germline. The CDR3 here is CASRRNYEQYF. The CDR3, as DNA: TGTGCCAGCAGACGGAACTACGAGCAGTACTTC.

There are many counts of this clonotype. The chain uses TRBV12-3 or TRBV12-4 and TRBJ1-5; 7 bases align to TRBD1. This CDR3 has 12 residues. V dropped 6 bases and J dropped 10; count of bases not matched to a gene: 6. The CDR3 sequence is CASRNRGHPQHF. Here the CDR3 DNA reads TGTGCCAGCAGGAATAGGGGGCATCCCCAGCATTTT.

This clonotype was detected many times. The V call is TRBV29-1, the J call TRBJ2-5; D may be TRBD2 (5 bases). This CDR3 has 15 amino acids. Germline V gene data show CDR1 as SQVTM and CDR2 as ANQGSEA. V was cut by 3 bases and J by 7 bases, with 21 bases left in between. The CDR3 region is CSVDISSTGGGTQYF. In DNA form, the CDR3 reads TGCAGCGTTGATATCTCTTCGACGGGCGGAGGGACCCAGTACTTC.

At least ten counts were recorded for this clonotype. The genes are TRBV12-3 or TRBV12-4 and TRBJ2-2; D is uncertain. Trimming pared 2 bases from V and 5 bases from J, leaving 15 bases between. There are 16 residues in the CDR3. DNA for the CDR3: TGTGCCAGCAGTTTACCTCGTGAGCAGAAAACCGGGGAGCTGTTTTTT. Translation: CASSLPREQKTGELFF.

Turning to this clonotype: This could be a read error, since a much larger clone is one nucleotide away. The chain uses TRBV12-3 or TRBV12-4 and TRBJ2-7; D remains unclear. This CDR3 is built from 13 residues. V was trimmed by 10 bases and J by 1 base, leaving 14 bases between them. CDR3 protein: CANTIWGSYEQYF. In nucleotides, the CDR3 is TGTGCCAACACCATATGGGGATCCTACGAGCAGTACTTC.

At least ten counts were recorded for this clonotype. V usage is TRBV12-3 or TRBV12-4 and J usage is TRBJ1-5; D remains ambiguous. Trimming stripped 2 bases from V and 2 bases from J, with 4 bases between. The CDR3 length is 13 residues. Here the CDR3 DNA reads TGTGCCAGCAGTTTAATGGGCAATCAGCCCCAGCATTTT. It specifies CASSLMGNQPQHF.

This clonotype has ten or more counts. This chain uses TRBV12-3 or TRBV12-4 with TRBJ2-2, with 10 bases matching TRBD2. The CDR3 is made up of 15 amino acids. V was pared by 3 bases and J by 6 bases, with 4 bases of the junction left unmatched. The CDR3 nucleotides are TGTGCCAGCAGTTTCGTAGCGGGGGGCGCCGGGGAGCTGTTTTTT. This codes for CASSFVAGGAGELFF.